The 28 T cell receptor beta chains listed next were all sequenced from one sample in a study of T-cell reconstitution after alpha-beta-depleted transplantation in children. Unique molecular identifiers featured in how the TCRbeta library was prepared. TCRdb reanalysed the PCR reads using MiXCR and keeps one entry per CDR3 protein. The top ten clones hold 2% to 2.5% of a sample with 400,000 to 550,000 distinct CDR3 sequences, about 10% of them seen once. This specimen was PBMCs, taken before TCRalphabeta/CD19-depleted stem cell transplant. These receptors all come from a child aged 2 to 10 with inherited bone marrow failure, due to receive a stem cell transplant.

This clonotype appeared many times. The V and J genes are TRBV5-1 and TRBJ2-2; D not resolved. The V and J ends lost 7 bases and 6 bases respectively, with 16 bases between them. The CDR3 consists of 14 residues. Germline CDR1 and CDR2: SGHRS and YFSETQ. The CDR3 nucleotides read TGCGCCAGCGGCGATCTGGAGTTTCCCGGGGAGCTGTTTTTT. This codes for CASGDLEFPGELFF. Variable domain in full (rest from reference TRBV5-1 and TRBJ2-2): KAGVTQTPRYLIKTRGQQVTLSCSPISGHRSVSWYQQTPGQGLQFLFEYFSETQRNKGNFPGRFSGRQFSNSRSEMNVSTLELGDSALYLCASGDLEFPGELFFGEGSRLTVL.

This clonotype has ten or more counts. The chain links TRBV6-5 to TRBJ1-1; no clear D gene. Germline V CDR1 and CDR2: MNHEY, SVGAGI. This CDR3 has 16 amino acids. V was cut by 2 bases and J by 3 bases, with 16 bases left in between. The CDR3 nucleotides are TGTGCCAGCAGTTACGGCTGGAGCCGGCGGGACACTGAAGCTTTCTTT. Translating it yields CASSYGWSRRDTEAFF.

There are many counts of this clonotype. V is TRBV4-3 and J is TRBJ2-3, with TRBD2 matching over 7 bases. Germline V gives CDR1 LGHNA, CDR2 YSLEER. This CDR3 comprises 16 residues. Losses at the gene ends were 4 bases for V and 0 bases for J; bases not matched to a gene: 7. The CDR3 coding sequence is TGCGCCAGCAGCCGGGGGACGGGAGGCAGCACAGATACGCAGTATTTT. Protein product: CASSRGTGGSTDTQYF.

The chain joins TRBV2 to TRBJ2-1; 8 bases are a match to TRBD2. Germline V gives CDR1 SNHLY, CDR2 FYNNEI. This CDR3 is built from 15 residues. Trimming took 1 base from V and 6 from J; bases not matched to a gene: 5. Here the CDR3 DNA reads TGTGCCAGCAGTGAAGGAGCGGGAGTAACCAATGAGCAGTTCTTC. Protein sequence: CASSEGAGVTNEQFF.

This clonotype was observed at least ten times. The rearrangement uses TRBV10-3 and TRBJ2-5; 7 positions agree with TRBD2. J lost 1 base, V lost 0 bases, and 5 bases had no gene match. The germline V gene encodes CDR1 ENHRY and CDR2 SYGVKD. The CDR3 is made up of 16 amino acids. CDR3: CAISESAGEGQETQYF. CDR3 nucleotide sequence: TGTGCCATCAGTGAGTCGGCGGGAGAGGGCCAAGAGACCCAGTACTTC.

This clonotype was found a few times. The V call is TRBV27, the J call TRBJ2-1; 9 positions match TRBD1. The ends lost 2 bases at V and 9 bases at J; junction bases unmatched: 5. Germline assignment: CDR1 MNHEY and CDR2 SMNVEV (reference sequence). CDR3 length: 14 amino acids. CDR3 protein: CASSLGDRVGEQFF. The CDR3 region has the DNA TGTGCCAGCAGTTTAGGGGACAGGGTCGGTGAGCAGTTCTTC.

This chain joins TRBV6-2 or TRBV6-3 and TRBJ1-2; D possibly corresponds to TRBD1 (5 bases). The V end was cut by 0 bases, the J end by 4 bases, with 12 bases between. The CDR3 is made up of 15 amino acids. The germline CDR1 and CDR2 sequences are MNHEY and SVGEGT. CDR3 sequence (DNA): TGTGCCAGCAGTTACTCTCCAGGGCCTCTCTATGGCTACACCTTC. This translates into CASSYSPGPLYGYTF.

This clonotype was seen many times. V and J are TRBV27 and TRBJ1-1; D is ambiguous. The CDR3 loop spans 13 amino acids. CDR1 MNHEY and CDR2 SMNVEV come from the germline V gene (reference sequence). Trimming removed 3 bases from V and 5 bases from J, with 10 bases in between. CDR3 in DNA: TGTGCCAGCAGTTTCGGGTCCGGTACTGAAGCTTTCTTT. It is translated as CASSFGSGTEAFF.

This clonotype occurred many times. The chain combines TRBV5-1 with TRBJ2-3; tentative D call: TRBD1 (7 bases). V was shortened by 0 bases and J by 5 bases, with 16 bases between the two germline ends. Germline V gene lookup returns CDR1 SGHRS and CDR2 YFSETQ. The CDR3 covers 16 residues. The CDR3 DNA sequence: TGCGCCAGCAGCTTGGGCAGGGGGGCCGACCTAGATACGCAGTATTTT. It yields the protein CASSLGRGADLDTQYF.

This clonotype was detected many times. The chain is built from TRBV29-1 and TRBJ2-7; D gene unclear. Trimming took 4 bases from V and 4 from J, leaving 17 bases between them. Germline V gene data show CDR1 as SQVTM and CDR2 as ANQGSEA. This CDR3 is 14 amino acids long. This CDR3 reads CSVVVPETDYEQYF. In nucleotides, the CDR3 is TGCAGCGTTGTGGTCCCCGAGACCGATTACGAGCAGTACTTC.

A word on this clonotype: This may be a read error, as it is one base from a much larger clone. This chain joins TRBV20-1 and TRBJ2-1, with D perhaps given as TRBD1 or TRBD2 (6 bases each). V was cut by 1 base and J by 7 bases, with 14 bases left in between. This CDR3 region has 14 residues. Looked up from germline, CDR1 is DFQATT and CDR2 is SNEGSKA (reference sequence). The CDR3 sequence is CSARGGAKMNEQFF. In nucleotides, the CDR3 is TGCAGTGCTAGAGGGGGGGCTAAAATGAATGAGCAGTTCTTC.

This clonotype was counted many times. The chain recombines TRBV20-1 with TRBJ2-3, with TRBD2 identical over 8 bases. After removal of 0 bases from V and 6 bases from J, the junction contained 8 bases not matched to a gene. Germline lookup yields CDR1 DFQATT and CDR2 SNEGSKA (reference sequence). The CDR3 consists of 15 residues. The CDR3: CSARDTGGEGDTQYF. The CDR3 DNA reads TGCAGTGCTAGAGATACCGGGGGGGAAGGTGATACGCAGTATTTT.

There are many counts of this clonotype. This chain joins TRBV29-1 and TRBJ2-1; TRBD1 is a possible D gene (6 bases). CDR3 length: 13 residues. Per the germline V gene, CDR1 is SQVTM and CDR2 is ANQGSEA. V gave up 5 bases and J gave up 0 bases, with 8 bases separating them. CDR3 residues: CSVTGSSYNEQFF. In DNA form, the CDR3 reads TGCAGCGTTACAGGGAGCTCCTACAATGAGCAGTTCTTC.

This clonotype showed up many times. This sequence joins TRBV13 and TRBJ2-7; 10 bases match TRBD2. Germline V gene data show CDR1 as PRHDT and CDR2 as FYEKMQ (reference sequence). This CDR3 spans 14 amino acids. The junction had 4 bases not matched to a gene; V was cut back by 1 base and J by 7 bases. The DNA of the CDR3 is TGTGCCAGCAGCTTAGTGGTAGCGGGAGGAGAGCAGTACTTC. It translates to CASSLVVAGGEQYF.

This clonotype has a count of ten or more. The rearrangement joins TRBV15 to TRBJ2-7; D perhaps matches TRBD2 (5 bases). Looked up from germline, CDR1 is LNHNV and CDR2 is YYDKDF (reference sequence). Trimming pared 3 bases from V and 6 bases from J, leaving 9 bases between. The CDR3 runs to 12 residues. Written as DNA, the CDR3 is TGTGCCACCAGCAGGAGAGGGCTCGAGCAGTACTTC. Its translation is CATSRRGLEQYF.

There are a few counts of this clonotype. V is TRBV12-3 or TRBV12-4 and J is TRBJ1-1, with unresolved D. This CDR3 comprises 15 residues. V lost 3 bases to trimming and J lost 3 bases, with 14 bases between them. The chain's CDR3 is CASSFGRLGYTEAFF. The CDR3 DNA reads TGTGCCAGCAGTTTTGGACGCTTGGGGTACACTGAAGCTTTCTTT.

This clonotype was seen many times. This chain joins TRBV20-1 and TRBJ1-6; D not resolved. The CDR3 is made up of 13 amino acids. Germline CDR1 DFQATT, CDR2 SNEGSKA (reference sequence). Trimming pared 4 bases from V and 6 bases from J, leaving 10 bases between. As DNA, the CDR3 is TGCAGTGCTATTAGGGTTGGTAATTCACCCCTCCACTTT. It encodes CSAIRVGNSPLHF.

In its sample, this clonotype was seen many times. J is TRBJ2-1 and V is TRBV7-2, with D unclear. Germline CDR1 SGHTA, CDR2 FQGNSA. Trimming removed 3 bases from V and 8 bases from J, with 14 bases in between. This CDR3 region has 14 residues. CDR3 in DNA: TGTGCCAGCAGCTTTTTAGAAAATCCCCATGAGCAGTTCTTC. This gives the protein CASSFLENPHEQFF.

This chain links TRBV9 with TRBJ2-2; TRBD1 or TRBD2 may be the D gene (5 bases each). Germline-derived CDR1 and CDR2 are SGDLS and YYNGEE. The CDR3 totals 14 residues. Trimming removed 4 bases from V and 6 bases from J, with 13 bases in between. This CDR3 reads CASSPGPLAGELFF. CDR3 sequence (DNA): TGTGCCAGCAGCCCGGGACCCCTGGCCGGGGAGCTGTTTTTT.

The sample holds a few counts of this clonotype. This chain connects TRBV2 to TRBJ2-7, with D tentatively TRBD1 or TRBD2 (5 bases each). V gave up 4 bases and J gave up 3 bases, with 10 bases separating them. Germline loops: CDR1 SNHLY, CDR2 FYNNEI. The CDR3 contains 13 residues. DNA for the CDR3: TGTGCCAGCAGTGCTGGGACCTTCTACGAGCAGTACTTC. Translating gives CASSAGTFYEQYF. The complete variable domain, with remaining parts taken from reference TRBV2 and TRBJ2-7, reads EPEVTQTPSHQVTQMGQEVILRCVPISNHLYFYWYRQILGQKVEFLVSFYNNEISEKSEIFDDQFSVERPDGSNFTLKIRSTKLEDSAMYFCASSAGTFYEQYFGPGTRLTVT.

This clonotype was seen at least ten times. The chain carries TRBV7-6 and TRBJ2-7, with 14 bases that match TRBD2. V was pared by 1 base and J by 6 bases, with 5 bases of the junction left unmatched. Germline CDR1 reads SGHVS; CDR2 reads FNYEAQ. The CDR3 sequence is 16 residues long. CDR3 coding DNA: TGTGCCAGCAGCTTAGGCACCGGGACTAGCGGGAGCGAGCAGTACTTC. It yields the protein CASSLGTGTSGSEQYF.

This clonotype was detected many times. The rearrangement uses TRBV11-2 and TRBJ2-5; tentatively, D is TRBD2 (5 bases). Germline CDR1 SGHAT, CDR2 FQNNGV. The CDR3 loop spans 16 amino acids. The V end was cut by 5 bases, the J end by 2 bases, with 18 bases between. Written as DNA, the CDR3 is TGTGCCAGCAGCCCGACTACGGCGAACCTTCAAGAGACCCAGTACTTC. This sequence encodes CASSPTTANLQETQYF.

In this sample, this clonotype turned up many times. The V call is TRBV6-1, the J call TRBJ2-1; no clear D. The germline V gene encodes CDR1 MNHNS and CDR2 SASEGT. This CDR3 is built from 15 residues. The germline V and J ends were trimmed by 1 base and 0 bases, with 7 bases remaining between them. CDR3 DNA: TGTGCCAGCAGTGAAGAACTGAGCTCCTACAATGAGCAGTTCTTC. Its translation is CASSEELSSYNEQFF.

This clonotype has a count of ten or more. V usage is TRBV28 and J usage is TRBJ2-3, with 8 bases identical to TRBD2. Per the germline V gene, CDR1 is MDHEN and CDR2 is SYDVKM. V lost 3 bases, J lost 14 bases, and 4 bases stayed unmatched. The CDR3 totals 11 residues. The CDR3 spells CASSFLAGRYF. The CDR3 DNA follows: TGTGCCAGCAGTTTCTTAGCGGGGCGGTATTTT.

The chain carries TRBV5-5 and TRBJ2-2; D might be TRBD1 (5 bases). This CDR3 has 12 residues. From germline, CDR1 is SGHKS and CDR2 YYEKEE (reference sequence). Trimming cost V 6 bases and J 6 bases, with 9 bases left between them. The CDR3 bases are TGTGCCAGCAAGGACAACGCCGGGGAGCTGTTTTTT. Translating gives CASKDNAGELFF.

The rearrangement uses TRBV11-3 and TRBJ2-3, with 7 bases that match TRBD2. V gave up 1 base and J gave up 6 bases; unmatched junction bases: 16. CDR3 length: 18 amino acids. Germline V gene sequence: CDR1 SGHNT, CDR2 YENEEA. The CDR3 sequence is CASSLGWGGRSGRDTQYF. CDR3 nucleotide sequence: TGTGCCAGCAGCTTAGGATGGGGAGGGCGTTCTGGAAGGGATACGCAGTATTTT. Full variable domain (rest looked up from reference TRBV11-3 and TRBJ2-3): EAGVVQSPRYKIIEKKQPVAFWCNPISGHNTLYWYLQNLGQGPELLIRYENEEAVDDSQLPKDRFSAERLKGVDSTLKIQPAELGDSAVYLCASSLGWGGRSGRDTQYFGPGTRLTVL.

About this clonotype itself: It may be a read error: a sequence one base away is much more abundant. The V call is TRBV29-1, the J call TRBJ2-2, with D possibly called TRBD1 or TRBD2 (5 bases each). Germline values: CDR1 SQVTM, CDR2 ANQGSEA. Between the trimmed V and J ends, which lost 4 bases and 5 bases, there was a span of 11 bases. The CDR3 covers 13 residues. CDR3: CSVARDGTGELFF. DNA of the CDR3: TGCAGCGTTGCTAGGGACGGGACCGGGGAGCTGTTTTTT.

The table lists this clonotype with many counts. The V gene is TRBV4-3, the J gene TRBJ2-3; D gene ambiguous. The V and J ends lost 0 bases and 0 bases respectively, with 10 bases between them. The germline V gene has CDR1 LGHNA and CDR2 YSLEER. This CDR3 is built from 16 residues. The CDR3, as DNA: TGCGCCAGCAGCCAAGATCTATTTAAAAGCACAGATACGCAGTATTTT. Protein product: CASSQDLFKSTDTQYF.